This T cell receptor (beta chain) was identified during a study of cytomegalovirus exposure and HLA in healthy donors. Study-level points and caveats: Associated with cytomegalovirus, according to the listing, were around 170 TCR beta chains. Among TCR sequences, most were rare, though some public TCRs appeared in many donors.

The V gene end was trimmed by 0 bases and the J gene end by 1 base; junction bases not matched to a gene: 1. CDR1 and CDR2 (germline): SGHRS, YFSETQ. The CDR3 sequence is 14 residues long. 60 Vbeta and 13 Jbeta primers were used in PCR. The table came from immunoSEQ multiplex PCR; TCRdb's copy has only in-frame clones and leaves some out. The sample includes more than 60,000 clones, about four fifths of them seen just once. A note on this clone: As yet, its antigen is unknown.

The rearrangement uses TRBV5-1 and TRBJ2-7; 7 nucleotides match TRBD1. Sequencing was carried out using PBMCs. This TCR derives from a woman under 40 in good health and CMV-seronegative. The CDR3 protein is CASSLVQGSYEQYF. The CDR3 DNA reads TGCGCCAGCAGCTTGGTACAGGGGTCCTACGAGCAGTACTTC.